This T cell receptor beta chain came from a study of blood T cell repertoires in COVID-19. Data came from immunoSEQ multiplex PCR; TCRdb stores just in-frame clones and leaves some out. The table has more than 75,000 clones, approximately 88% seen once. The CDR3 is 13 amino acids. Germline values: CDR1 SGHDN, CDR2 FVKESK. V lost 4 bases, J lost 0 bases, and 6 bases lay in between. This TCR derives from a middle-aged man with COVID-19, enrolled during active disease. The sample consisted of peripheral blood. The rearrangement uses TRBV14 and TRBJ1-1; D is uncertain. The chain's CDR3 is CASSPRVNTEAFF. CDR3 in DNA: TGTGCCAGCAGCCCTCGAGTGAACACTGAAGCTTTCTTT.